The 13 T cell receptor beta chains listed next were all sequenced from one sample in a study of PD-L1 blockade in urothelial cancer. Sequencing used immunoSEQ multiplex PCR; TCRdb keeps in-frame clones, though not all of them. Of some 120,000 clones in the sample, more than 85% were seen once. As to time point: peripheral blood 6 weeks after treatment start. The sample consisted of PBMCs, taken around atezolizumab (anti-PD-L1) treatment. These TCRs come from a man in his sixties with urothelial cancer.

The chain recombines TRBV7-2 with TRBJ1-4; D possibly corresponds to TRBD1 (6 bases). CDR3 length: 11 residues. V was shortened by 4 bases and J by 11 bases, with 8 bases between the two germline ends. CDR1 and CDR2 from the germline V gene are SGHTA and FQGNSA. CDR3 in DNA: TGTGCCAGCAGCTCAGGGGCGAAACTGTTTTTT. It specifies CASSSGAKLFF.

The chain is built from TRBV5-6 and TRBJ1-5; 11 bases match TRBD1. The V gene end was trimmed by 4 bases and the J gene end by 7 bases; junction bases not matched to a gene: 4. Germline loops: CDR1 SGHDT, CDR2 YYEEEE. The CDR3 runs to 14 residues. CDR3 nucleotides: TGTGCCAGCAGCACCGGGACAGGGGGACAGCCCCAGCATTTT. Translated: CASSTGTGGQPQHF. Together with reference TRBV5-6 and TRBJ1-5, the CDR3 gives the full variable domain: DAGVTQSPTHLIKTRGQQVTLRCSPKSGHDTVSWYQQALGQGPQFIFQYYEEEERQRGNFPDRFSGHQFPNYSSELNVNALLLGDSALYLCASSTGTGGQPQHFGDGTRLSIL.

The chain joins TRBV9 to TRBJ2-7; 9 bases map to TRBD2. Per the germline V gene, CDR1 is SGDLS and CDR2 is YYNGEE. The CDR3 contains 16 residues. Trimming took 0 bases from V and 3 from J; bases not matched to a gene: 7. The DNA of the CDR3 is TGTGCCAGCAGCGTAGCGGGCGGGGGGGCTCTCTACGAGCAGTACTTC. Amino acids: CASSVAGGGALYEQYF.

This clone was picked up a small number of times. The rearrangement links TRBV7-2 to TRBJ2-1; the D gene is possibly TRBD1 (5 bases). Germline assignment: CDR1 SGHTA and CDR2 FQGNSA. The CDR3 is 18 residues long. V dropped 5 bases and J dropped 1 base, with 21 bases sitting between them. Here the CDR3 reads CASSTHLVVGVSYNEQFF. In nucleotides, the CDR3 is TGTGCCAGCAGCACGCACCTCGTCGTAGGGGTTTCCTACAATGAGCAGTTCTTC.

The chain couples TRBV2 to TRBJ1-2; D might be TRBD1 (6 bases). This CDR3 has 15 amino acids. The germline CDR1 and CDR2 sequences are SNHLY and FYNNEI. With 9 bases removed from V and 0 bases from J, the gap between germline ends came to 17 bases. CDR3 sequence: CARRGGGTSNYGYTF. The CDR3 nucleotides read TGTGCCAGACGAGGGGGGGGAACATCTAACTATGGCTACACCTTC.

This rearrangement joins TRBV11-2 to TRBJ2-3; 9 bases are shared with TRBD2. The germline V gene has CDR1 SGHAT and CDR2 FQNNGV. The trim removed 1 base at V and 2 bases at J, leaving 4 bases unmatched. This CDR3 is 16 amino acids long. The CDR3 nucleotides read TGTGCCAGCAGCTTAGTAGCGGGAGCCTACACAGATACGCAGTATTTT. Residues: CASSLVAGAYTDTQYF. Together with reference TRBV11-2 and TRBJ2-3, the CDR3 gives the full variable domain: EAGVAQSPRYKIIEKRQSVAFWCNPISGHATLYWYQQILGQGPKLLIQFQNNGVVDDSQLPKDRFSAERLKGVDSTLKIQPAKLEDSAVYLCASSLVAGAYTDTQYFGPGTRLTVL.

The chain employs TRBV5-5 and TRBJ1-2; tentative D call: TRBD1 (5 bases). Germline V gene data show CDR1 as SGHKS and CDR2 as YYEKEE (reference sequence). V was pared by 0 bases and J by 12 bases, with 18 bases between. The CDR3 sequence is 14 residues long. Here the CDR3 DNA reads TGTGCCAGCAGCTTGGTCTCTGGGGTGCAGGGAAACACCTTC. It yields the protein CASSLVSGVQGNTF.

This chain joins TRBV5-4 and TRBJ2-7; D is possibly TRBD1 (6 bases). The length of the CDR3 is 14 residues. Germline V lookup: CDR1 SGHNT, CDR2 YYREEE (reference sequence). Between the trimmed V and J ends, which lost 2 bases and 3 bases, there was a span of 12 bases. The CDR3 DNA follows: TGTGCCAGCAGCTTAGGGGGAGAGAACTACGAGCAGTACTTC. It is translated as CASSLGGENYEQYF.

This chain joins TRBV5-5 and TRBJ2-7, with a possible D match to TRBD1 (6 bases). CDR1 is SGHKS, CDR2 YYEKEE, per germline (reference sequence). There are 16 residues in the CDR3. Between the trimmed V and J ends, which lost 0 bases and 3 bases, there was a span of 16 bases. CDR3 DNA: TGTGCCAGCAGCTTGGATCGGACAGCCATCATCTACGAGCAGTACTTC. It encodes CASSLDRTAIIYEQYF.

The chain employs TRBV19 and TRBJ2-5; D is perhaps TRBD2 (6 bases). The V gene's germline CDR1 is LNHDA and CDR2 SQIVND (reference sequence). The CDR3 sequence is 14 residues long. With 8 bases removed from V and 5 bases from J, the gap between germline ends came to 18 bases. CDR3 sequence: CASGRSGGGETQYF. The CDR3 region has the DNA TGTGCCAGTGGAAGGAGCGGTGGGGGGGAGACCCAGTACTTC. Full variable domain (remainder filled in from reference TRBV19 and TRBJ2-5): DGGITQSPKYLFRKEGQNVTLSCEQNLNHDAMYWYRQDPGQGLRLIYYSQIVNDFQKGDIAEGYSVSREKKESFPLTVTSAQKNPTAFYLCASGRSGGGETQYFGPGTRLLVL.

The chain employs TRBV4-2 and TRBJ2-2; TRBD2 agrees at 11 bases. The J segment lost 0 bases and the V segment lost 6 bases, leaving 0 bases of the junction unmatched. The CDR3 totals 15 residues. CDR1 and CDR2 (germline): LGHNA, YNFKEQ. In nucleotides, the CDR3 is TGTGCCAGCAGGACTAGCGGGGCGAACACCGGGGAGCTGTTTTTT. It translates to CASRTSGANTGELFF.

This rearrangement joins TRBV7-9 to TRBJ2-3; D not certain. Trimming pared 5 bases from V and 9 bases from J, leaving 15 bases between. Germline CDR1 is SEHNR and CDR2 is FQNEAQ (reference sequence). The CDR3 runs to 13 residues. CDR3 protein: CASSPSGGVTQYF. CDR3 DNA: TGTGCCAGCAGCCCATCCGGCGGAGTAACGCAGTATTTT.

The chain employs TRBV5-1 and TRBJ2-1; 8 bases agree with TRBD2. The CDR3 spans 14 residues. Germline V gives CDR1 SGHRS, CDR2 YFSETQ. The junction had 6 bases not matched to a gene; V was cut back by 9 bases and J by 1 base. The CDR3 here is CATNGGGSYNEQFF. The DNA of the CDR3 is TGCGCCACCAACGGGGGGGGTTCCTACAATGAGCAGTTCTTC.